Sequencing of this T cell receptor beta chain was carried out in a study of blood T cells in healthy people across ages (dated by TCRdb to between 2014 and 2017). With respect to the entire study: In model experiments, template switching captured roughly one uniquely barcoded TCR beta cDNA molecule for every two T cells. Donors were grouped into four age groups: young (average roughly 15 years), middle-aged (39), aged (around 62) and long-lived (around 80). For two donors (one aged 18 to 30 and one aged 80 or older), the study analyzed two additional independent replicas of 1 million unique cDNA reads from the same blood draw. The study measured age-related changes in TCR beta repertoire diversity using deep sequencing normalized with unique cDNA molecular identifiers.

Overall results and qualifications from the work: Total diversity estimates from one million sequenced T cells were considered lower bounds and underestimates. Compared with the aged group, the long-lived group had more naive CD4+ T cells, fewer expanded clones and increased TCR diversity, suggesting age selection. Bulk unsorted PBMC profiling prevented conclusive comparison of naive and antigen-experienced compartments. The percentage of naive T cells measured by flow cytometry correlated strongly with observed TCR beta diversity. Observed TCR beta diversity per million T cells fell roughly linearly with age, and a significant reduction was already apparent by age approximately 41. Donor CMV infection status was unknown, potentially confounding age-related changes in expanded clonotypes.

The receptor library was made with 5' RACE. Sequencing was performed on an Illumina HiSeq 2500. A second roughly 6 to 12 cycle PCR used a sample-barcoded 5' primer and a J-beta primer mix. A unique molecular identifier was introduced onto each TCR beta cDNA molecule by a template-switch 5' adaptor carrying 12 random nucleotides. At least 3 million CDR3-containing paired-end reads were obtained from each sample. All of the RNA was converted into first-strand cDNA using the Mint cDNA synthesis kit, with a TRBC-specific oligonucleotide serving as the primer. All cDNA was treated with uracil-DNA glycosylase and then went through a first 18-cycle PCR with the universal primers M1SS and BC2_uni_R. The paper's data handling went like this. Normalization of each sample was performed by random selection of 1 million high-quality reads, each carrying a distinct molecular identifier. Reads with shared molecular identifiers were discarded instead of being binned into consensus sequences. MiTCR, run with a Q25 quality threshold and the strictest error-elimination algorithm, handled CDR3 identification, clonotype clustering and error correction. A nonparametric unseen species model using Euler transformation provided a lower-bound estimate of total TCR beta diversity. TCRdb reprocessing: public reads trimmed at Q25 with fastp, clones called with MiXCR, in-frame beta chains kept. Duplicate CDR3 protein sequences are folded into a single record with the most common DNA and genes. The V and J calls come from TCRdb's annotation, not from the publication. In this sample the table shows approximately 760,000 distinct CDR3 sequences, about 25% of which occur a single time. The biggest ten clones account for under 9.5% of the sample.

The CDR3 measures 13 amino acids from cysteine to phenylalanine. The DNA shown is the 39-base CDR3, in frame from base 1. V was cut back by 1 base and J by 7 bases, leaving a gap of 8 bases between them. CDR1 is given as MGHRA and CDR2 as YSYEKL, both from the germline V gene. Donors were 30 to 45 systemically healthy Caucasian individuals from Russia aged roughly 6 to 95 years. Each donor gave approximately 10 milliliters of peripheral blood, collected into EDTA-treated Vacutainer tubes. Ficoll-Paque density-gradient centrifugation was used to isolate PBMCs, with at least 7 million obtained per sample. Total RNA, at least 5 micrograms per sample, was extracted from PBMCs with Trizol reagent. For every donor, an aliquot of PBMCs went through flow cytometry to measure the percentages of naive CD45RAhigh/CD27high T cells. This clonotype turned up a few times. Its antigen remains undetermined. No much larger clone is present one base from it, and per-base qualities are unavailable.

The sample also formed part of further work on T cells of mothers and their children. Drawing on the second study: The donors were nine systemically healthy Caucasian individuals, made up of three mothers and their six children. cDNA synthesis used all of the extracted RNA, with roughly 1.5 ug of RNA in each 15 ul reaction. In the second PCR, the M1S primer added sample barcodes and 2-4 random nucleotides. Each mother yielded over 10 million TCR beta CDR3 reads and each child about 3 million reads. In both related and unrelated pairs, thymic selection shapes the output of TCR recombination in a similar way, with inherited differences having only a minor effect. Related mother-child pairs always showed normalized repertoire overlap that was slightly higher than in unrelated mother-child pairs, though the difference was never significant. No persistent microchimeric T cell clones were detected, at a sensitivity of 80 to 100 clones per million clonotypes. Deep NGS was used in the study to compare the TCR beta repertoires of mothers and children and to look for features that separate related mother-child pairs from unrelated individuals. Mothers averaged 40 +/- 4 years of age and children averaged around 10 +/- 4 years. After adapter ligation was performed with NEBNext reagents, the libraries were sequenced on an Illumina HiSeq 2000 with 100+100 nt paired-end reads. Mother and child libraries were prepared a month apart and sequenced in separate runs to prevent cross-contamination. Each donor had between about 500,000 and 2,300,000 distinct TCR beta clonotypes identified. Naive TCR beta clonotypes were estimated from low-frequency clonotypes matched to each donor's FACS-determined naive share, without sorting.

The sequence was collected from a boy aged 10-17 years in good health. This chain is built from TRBV4-1 and TRBJ2-1; the D gene cannot be resolved reliably. The sample taken for sequencing was blood. For the CDR3, the sequence is CASSQGFSNEQFF. The nucleotide sequence reads as follows: TGCGCCAGCAGCCAAGGGTTTAGTAATGAGCAGTTCTTC.